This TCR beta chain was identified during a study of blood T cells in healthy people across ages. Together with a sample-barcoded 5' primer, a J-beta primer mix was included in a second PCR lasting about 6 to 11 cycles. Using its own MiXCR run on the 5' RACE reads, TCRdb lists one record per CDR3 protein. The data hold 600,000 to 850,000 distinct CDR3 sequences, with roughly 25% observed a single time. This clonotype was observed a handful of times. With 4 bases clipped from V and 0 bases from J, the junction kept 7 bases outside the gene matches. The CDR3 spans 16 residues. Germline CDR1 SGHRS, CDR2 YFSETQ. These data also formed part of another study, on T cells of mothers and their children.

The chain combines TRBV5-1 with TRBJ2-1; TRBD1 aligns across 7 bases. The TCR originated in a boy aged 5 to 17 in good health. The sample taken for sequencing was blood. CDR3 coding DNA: TGCGCCAGCAGCGTTGACAGGGCGAGCTCCTACAATGAGCAGTTCTTC. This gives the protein CASSVDRASSYNEQFF.